Listed below are T cell receptor beta chains from one sample, sequenced in a study of cytomegalovirus exposure and HLA in healthy donors. Assay used: immunoSEQ multiplex PCR; TCRdb lists only in-frame clones, some missing. The sample shows fewer than 250,000 clones, around 79% of them seen only once. The sequenced material came from PBMCs. The receptors originated from a woman younger than 30 in good health and CMV-seronegative. The CDR3 runs from the conserved cysteine through the conserved F or W. The D gene is left open where the match is weak. Expanded clones are given a class, and other clones once, few, many or no size at all.

TRBJ1-1	NA	TRBD1	TRBV5-1	TGCGCCAGCAGCTTCGGACAGGGAGAAGCTTTCTTT	CASSFGQGEAFF
TRBJ2-1	NA	TRBD2	TRBV6-5	TGTGCCAGCAGTCCTTTGCGGGACTATCACAATGAGCAGTTCTTC	CASSPLRDYHNEQFF
TRBJ1-1	NA	NA	TRBV5-1	TGCGCCAGCAGCTTGGCTACTGAAGCTTTCTTT	CASSLATEAFF
TRBJ1-6	NA	NA	TRBV5-1	TGCGCCAGCAGCTTGGGGACAAGCGGGAGTAATTCACCCCTCCACTTT	CASSLGTSGSNSPLHF
TRBJ1-5	NA	TRBD1	TRBV5-5	TGTGCCAGCAGCTTGGACAGGGGGCTCGGTCAGCCCCAGCATTTT	CASSLDRGLGQPQHF
TRBJ2-3	NA	NA	TRBV6-5	TGTGCCAGCAGACAGGGCACAGATACGCAGTATTTT	CASRQGTDTQYF
TRBJ1-1	NA	TRBD1	TRBV18	TGTGCCAGCTCACTTGGACAGGGGGGCCACACTGAAGCTTTCTTT	CASSLGQGGHTEAFF
TRBJ1-1	NA	TRBD1	TRBV28	TGTGCCAGCAGTCCTCCGACAGGGGGCCACACTGAAGCTTTCTTT	CASSPPTGGHTEAFF
TRBJ2-1	NA	TRBD2	TRBV5-4	TGTGCCAGCAGCGCCCCTCTAGCGGGGGGGGAGGATGAGCAGTTCTTC	CASSAPLAGGEDEQFF
TRBJ2-5	once	TRBD2	TRBV10-3	TGTGCCATCTCCCCCGTCCCCGGGACTAGCGGGAGTTTAGAAGAGACCCAGTACTTC	CAISPVPGTSGSLEETQYF
TRBJ2-7	NA	TRBD1	TRBV5-1	TGCGCCAGCAGCGGACAGGAAGGACAAGAGCAGTACTTC	CASSGQEGQEQYF
TRBJ2-3	few	NA	TRBV20-1	TGCAGTGCTAGAGTGGCACGGGCGCAGTATTTT	CSARVARAQYF
TRBJ2-6	few	NA	TRBV19	TGTGCCAGTAGTAGTCGGGCCACGGGAAGCTCTGGGGCCAACGTCCTGACTTTC	CASSSRATGSSGANVLTF
TRBJ2-1	few	NA	TRBV7-9	TGTGCCAGCAGCCTAGGGGCAGGGAACTCCTACAATGAGCAGTTCTTC	CASSLGAGNSYNEQFF
TRBJ2-3	NA	TRBD2	TRBV28	TGTGCCAGCAGTATGACTAGCGGGGGGGCGGCAGATACGCAGTATTTT	CASSMTSGGAADTQYF
TRBJ1-2	NA	NA	TRBV7-8	TGTGCCAGCAGCTTAAAAGAGTTAGCTAACTATGGCTACACCTTC	CASSLKELANYGYTF
TRBJ2-3	NA	TRBD2	TRBV19	TGTGCCAGTGGAGCGGGGAATCCAGATACGCAGTATTTT	CASGAGNPDTQYF
TRBJ1-5	few	NA	TRBV7-8	TGTGCCAGCACCCAGGGTTTTGGCAATCAGCCCCAGCATTTT	CASTQGFGNQPQHF
TRBJ2-7	NA	NA	TRBV28	TGTGCCTCAGTCCCCTACGGGAGCTCCTACGAGCAGTACTTC	CASVPYGSSYEQYF
TRBJ2-1	NA	NA	TRBV9	TGTGCCAGCAGCCCCCGGGGAAGGAGATACAATGAGCAGTTCTTC	CASSPRGRRYNEQFF
TRBJ1-3	NA	NA	TRBV9	TGTGCCAGCAGCGTAGGAAAGGGGCTAAACACCATATATTTT	CASSVGKGLNTIYF
TRBJ2-7	few	TRBD1	TRBV6-6	TGTGCCAGCAGACCCGGGACAGGGGCCCACGAGCAGTACTTC	CASRPGTGAHEQYF
TRBJ2-7	NA	NA	TRBV6-5	TGTGCCAGCAGGCTACGTGACAGCTACTACGAGCAGTACTTC	CASRLRDSYYEQYF
TRBJ2-7	few	TRBD2	TRBV10-3	TGTGCCATCAGTGATGGCGGGAGGAACTCCTACGAGCAGTACTTC	CAISDGGRNSYEQYF
TRBJ1-1	once	NA	TRBV5-1	TGCGCCAGCAGCTTGGATCCGGGGTTGAACACTGAAGCTTTCTTT	CASSLDPGLNTEAFF
TRBJ2-1	NA	NA	TRBV5-1	TGCGCCAGCAGCTTTTCACAGGGCGTCTACAATGAGCAGTTCTTC	CASSFSQGVYNEQFF
TRBJ2-6	few	NA	TRBV18	TGTGCCAGCTCACCCCCAGGCGGGGCCAACGTCCTGACTTTC	CASSPPGGANVLTF
TRBJ2-7	NA	NA	TRBV28	TGTGCCAGCAGTTCCTACTACGAGCAGTACTTC	CASSSYYEQYF
TRBJ1-1	NA	NA	TRBV9	TGTGCCAGCAGCGAGACACAATTGAACACTGAAGCTTTCTTT	CASSETQLNTEAFF
TRBJ1-2	NA	NA	TRBV7-9	TGTGCCAGCAGGCCTCCAGGGGACCACTATGGCTACACCTTC	CASRPPGDHYGYTF
TRBJ2-6	once	NA	TRBV28	TGTGCCAGCGCCATCGGCGGGGCCGTCTCTGGGGCCAACGTCCTGACTTTC	CASAIGGAVSGANVLTF
TRBJ2-5	once	NA	TRBV5-1	TGCGCCAGCAGCTTGGCTGGACAGCAAGAGACCCAGTACTTC	CASSLAGQQETQYF
TRBJ2-6	NA	TRBD1	TRBV7-3	TGTGCCAGCAGCTTATTTAGACAGGGGGCTCTCTCTGGGGCCAACGTCCTGACTTTC	CASSLFRQGALSGANVLTF
TRBJ1-2	NA	NA	TRBV7-6	TGTGCCAGCAGCCCCAGGGGAGACTATGGCTACACCTTC	CASSPRGDYGYTF
TRBJ2-1	NA	NA	TRBV11-3	TGTGCCAGCAGCTTAGATTACAGTTTATACAATGAGCAGTTCTTC	CASSLDYSLYNEQFF